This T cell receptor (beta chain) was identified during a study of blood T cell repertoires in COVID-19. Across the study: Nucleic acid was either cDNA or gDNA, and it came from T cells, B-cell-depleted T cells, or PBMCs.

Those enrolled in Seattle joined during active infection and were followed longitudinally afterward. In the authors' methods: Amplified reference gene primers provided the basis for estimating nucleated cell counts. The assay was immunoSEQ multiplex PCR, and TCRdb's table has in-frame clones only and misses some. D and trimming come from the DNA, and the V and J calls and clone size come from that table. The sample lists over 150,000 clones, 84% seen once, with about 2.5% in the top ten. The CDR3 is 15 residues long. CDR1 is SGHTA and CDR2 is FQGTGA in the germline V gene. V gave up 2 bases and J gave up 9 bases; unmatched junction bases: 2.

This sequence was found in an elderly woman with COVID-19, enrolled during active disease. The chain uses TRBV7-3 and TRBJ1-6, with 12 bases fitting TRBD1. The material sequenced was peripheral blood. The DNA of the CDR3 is TGTGCCAGCAGCTTAGGGACAGGGGGCCGTTCACCCCTCCACTTT. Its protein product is CASSLGTGGRSPLHF.